Presented here are 30 T cell receptor beta chains from one specimen sequenced in a study of cytomegalovirus exposure and HLA in healthy donors. Primers for the PCR totalled 60 Vbeta and 13 Jbeta. Clones were sequenced by immunoSEQ multiplex PCR, and TCRdb holds only the in-frame ones, with some missing. Of 170,000 or so clones listed, around 80% are singletons. Sequencing was done on a sample of PBMCs. All receptors come from a male donor in good health and CMV-seropositive.

V gene TRBV4-3 combines with J gene TRBJ2-2; 11 bases line up with TRBD2. Trimming removed 3 bases from V and 7 bases from J; junction bases left unmatched: 10. The CDR3 totals 17 residues. The germline gives CDR1 LGHNA, CDR2 YSLEER. CDR3 DNA sequence: TGCGCCAGCAGCCACCGTACTAGCGGGAGATGGGACGGGGAGCTGTTTTTT. Translation: CASSHRTSGRWDGELFF.

CDR3 sequence: CASTGGQGDQPQHF. CDR3 DNA sequence: TGTGCCAGCACCGGGGGGCAGGGCGACCAGCCCCAGCATTTT. J is TRBJ1-5 and V is TRBV28, with D tentatively TRBD1 (6 bases). V dropped 7 bases and J dropped 7 bases, with 17 bases sitting between them. Germline V CDR1 and CDR2: MDHEN, SYDVKM. The length of the CDR3 is 14 residues.

This chain connects TRBV4-1 to TRBJ2-7; 9 positions agree with TRBD1. V gave up 0 bases and J gave up 3 bases; unmatched junction bases: 6. Germline loops: CDR1 MGHRA, CDR2 YSYEKL. The CDR3 consists of 16 residues. The CDR3 DNA reads TGCGCCAGCAGCCAAGACGAAGGGACAGGGTACTACGAGCAGTACTTC. Translated, it gives CASSQDEGTGYYEQYF.

This chain joins TRBV21-1 and TRBJ2-1; TRBD2, as called in the table, went unchecked against the DNA. TRBV21-1 is an annotated pseudogene. The CDR3 contains 19 residues. The CDR3 DNA reads TGTGCCAGCAGCAAAGAAAAAACTAGCGGGAGTGACTCCTACAATGAGCAGTTCTTC. This sequence encodes CASSKEKTSGSDSYNEQFF.

This chain uses TRBV28 with TRBJ1-1; 10 bases are shared with TRBD1. Germline CDR1 is MDHEN and CDR2 is SYDVKM. The CDR3 runs 16 residues. J was trimmed by 3 bases and V by 8 bases; bases with no gene match: 12. The CDR3 sequence: CASQDRGLILDTEAFF. The CDR3 region has the DNA TGTGCCAGCCAAGACAGGGGGCTTATATTGGACACTGAAGCTTTCTTT.

This clone was recorded once. CDR3 nucleotide sequence: TGTGCCAGCAGCGTTAGGGGGCCCTATGGCTACACCTTC. Its protein is CASSVRGPYGYTF. J is TRBJ1-2 and V is TRBV12-1; the table's D call, TRBD1, was not checked against the DNA. TRBV12-1 is shown as a pseudogene. This CDR3 spans 13 amino acids.

The genes are TRBV6-1 and TRBJ2-2, with TRBD2 as a possible D gene (5 bases). The V gene lost 4 bases and the J gene lost 4 bases, with 16 bases spanning the gap. The CDR3 is made up of 16 amino acids. The V gene's germline CDR1 is MNHNS and CDR2 SASEGT. CDR3 amino acids: CASSVGFTGTTGELFF. In DNA, the CDR3 is TGTGCCAGCAGTGTCGGTTTTACGGGAACCACCGGGGAGCTGTTTTTT.

This clone was observed once. The chain combines TRBV28 with TRBJ1-1; D unresolved. The CDR3 spans 15 residues. The V end was cut by 5 bases, the J end by 2 bases, with 15 bases between. Per the germline V gene, CDR1 is MDHEN and CDR2 is SYDVKM. The CDR3 loop reads CASSPYVRGNTEAFF. In DNA form, the CDR3 reads TGTGCCAGCAGTCCCTACGTCAGAGGAAACACTGAAGCTTTCTTT.

The V call is TRBV7-2, the J call TRBJ1-5, with D unresolved. The germline gives CDR1 SGHTA, CDR2 FQGNSA. V dropped 1 base and J dropped 4 bases, with 8 bases sitting between them. The length of the CDR3 is 14 residues. CDR3 in DNA: TGTGCCAGCAGCTTAGGGTCCGGGAATCAGCCCCAGCATTTT. Translated, it gives CASSLGSGNQPQHF.

This chain uses TRBV27 with TRBJ2-1; 15 bases align to TRBD2. The V gene end was trimmed by 2 bases and the J gene end by 8 bases; junction bases not matched to a gene: 7. This CDR3 is 17 amino acids long. Per the germline V gene, CDR1 is MNHEY and CDR2 is SMNVEV (reference sequence). CDR3 DNA: TGTGCCAGCAGTTTAGGGCTGGGACTAGCGGGAGGTCATGAGCAGTTCTTC. It translates to CASSLGLGLAGGHEQFF.

The chain combines TRBV29-1 with TRBJ2-7, with 12 bases that match TRBD1. The CDR3 has 20 residues. Germline CDR1 reads SQVTM; CDR2 reads ANQGSEA. V was pared by 3 bases and J by 4 bases, with 22 bases of the junction left unmatched. Here the CDR3 DNA reads TGCAGCGTTGATAGGGGACAGGGGGCGAATGGGGCTAGCGGGTGGTACGAGCAGTACTTC. This gives the protein CSVDRGQGANGASGWYEQYF.

This chain links TRBV21-1 with TRBJ2-1; the tabulated D call, TRBD2, remains unverified against the DNA. TRBV21-1 is recorded as a pseudogene. There are 17 residues in the CDR3. For the CDR3, the DNA is TGTGCCAGCAGCAAAGAGAGGACTAGCGGGAGCCACAATGAGCAGTTCTTC. Encoded protein: CASSKERTSGSHNEQFF.

This clone has only a few counts. The chain joins TRBV11-2 to TRBJ2-2; 10 bases agree with TRBD2. Germline CDR1 reads SGHAT; CDR2 reads FQNNGV. V was clipped by 5 bases and J by 9 bases; unmatched bases: 15. CDR3 length equals 17 residues. DNA for the CDR3: TGTGCCAGCAGCGACCGTCGTAGGGCTAGCGGGGGCCGGGAGCTGTTTTTT. Translating gives CASSDRRRASGGRELFF.

The rearrangement uses TRBV4-3 and TRBJ2-1; tentatively, D is TRBD1 (5 bases). Looked up from germline, CDR1 is LGHNA and CDR2 is YSLEER. V lost 4 bases and J lost 6, with 16 bases in between. The CDR3 extends over 15 amino acids. The CDR3 loop is CASSREGAGVNEQFF. CDR3 sequence (DNA): TGCGCCAGCAGCCGTGAAGGGGCAGGAGTCAATGAGCAGTTCTTC.

V gene TRBV5-6 combines with J gene TRBJ1-2, with 8 bases that match TRBD1. The CDR3 length is 15 residues. V was clipped by 0 bases and J by 8 bases; unmatched bases: 9. Germline assignment: CDR1 SGHDT and CDR2 YYEEEE. The CDR3 loop is CASSLALVAGGGYTF. DNA of the CDR3: TGTGCCAGCAGCTTGGCCCTAGTGGCAGGGGGCGGCTACACCTTC.

This chain joins TRBV4-1 and TRBJ2-4; D may be TRBD2 (5 bases). Trimming took off 0 bases at V and 3 bases at J, with 9 bases between the two ends. Per the germline V gene, CDR1 is MGHRA and CDR2 is YSYEKL. CDR3 length equals 15 residues. DNA for the CDR3: TGCGCCAGCAGCCAAGATACGGGGTTCAAAAACATTCAGTACTTC. Translating it yields CASSQDTGFKNIQYF.

V and J are TRBV5-4 and TRBJ2-6; D remains unclear. This CDR3 has 15 residues. V was cut by 2 bases and J by 0 bases, with 6 bases left in between. The V gene's germline CDR1 is SGHNT and CDR2 YYREEE (reference sequence). The CDR3 bases are TGTGCCAGCAGCTTTCCACTCTCTGGGGCCAACGTCCTGACTTTC. Amino acids: CASSFPLSGANVLTF. Full variable domain (missing parts from reference TRBV5-4 and TRBJ2-6): ETGVTQSPTHLIKTRGQQVTLRCSSQSGHNTVSWYQQALGQGPQFIFQYYREEENGRGNFPPRFSGLQFPNYSSELNVNALELDDSALYLCASSFPLSGANVLTFGAGSRLTVL.

The count of this clone is one. The V and J genes are TRBV27 and TRBJ1-1, with TRBD1 identical over 7 bases. Germline assignment: CDR1 MNHEY and CDR2 SMNVEV (reference sequence). J gave up 7 bases and V 8 bases, and 7 bases lay outside the gene matches. The CDR3 totals 12 residues. The CDR3 DNA is TGTGCCAGCGGACTGACAGGGTTTGAAGCTTTCTTT. This codes for CASGLTGFEAFF.

V usage is TRBV29-1 and J usage is TRBJ2-7, with TRBD1 matching 7 bases. Trimming at V came to 5 bases and at J to 3 bases, leaving 13 bases not matched to a gene. CDR1 and CDR2 (germline): SQVTM, ANQGSEA. CDR3 length: 15 amino acids. CDR3 amino acids: CSVPKRTGGGYEQYF. CDR3 coding DNA: TGCAGCGTTCCAAAGAGGACAGGAGGAGGCTACGAGCAGTACTTC.

This clone was found once. The gene calls are TRBV6-6 and TRBJ2-3, with D possibly being TRBD1 (5 bases). This CDR3 is built from 13 residues. V lost 7 bases and J 6 bases, leaving 14 bases between the germline ends. Germline loops: CDR1 MNHNY, CDR2 SVGAGI (reference sequence). The CDR3 bases are TGTGCCAGCACCTCTAGGGGTGCCGATACGCAGTATTTT. Amino acid sequence: CASTSRGADTQYF.

The CDR3 nucleotides read TGTGCCAGCAGCCCACCGGGGGGATTTGGCACTGAAGCTTTCTTT. It codes for CASSPPGGFGTEAFF. The rearrangement joins TRBV5-4 to TRBJ1-1; possibly TRBD1 for D (5 bases). Trimming removed 4 bases from V and 4 bases from J, with 17 bases in between. The germline CDR1 and CDR2 sequences are SGHNT and YYREEE (reference sequence). The CDR3 totals 15 residues. Full variable domain (remainder filled in from reference TRBV5-4 and TRBJ1-1): ETGVTQSPTHLIKTRGQQVTLRCSSQSGHNTVSWYQQALGQGPQFIFQYYREEENGRGNFPPRFSGLQFPNYSSELNVNALELDDSALYLCASSPPGGFGTEAFFGQGTRLTVV.

This clone turned up a few times. This sequence joins TRBV28 and TRBJ1-1; maybe TRBD1 (5 bases). Germline V gene lookup returns CDR1 MDHEN and CDR2 SYDVKM. V was pared by 2 bases and J by 1 base, with 17 bases between. The CDR3 totals 17 residues. CDR3: CASSLTPPGGSNTEAFF. In nucleotides, the CDR3 is TGTGCCAGCAGTTTAACCCCGCCCGGGGGTTCGAACACTGAAGCTTTCTTT.

This chain uses TRBV29-1 with TRBJ1-2; D gene uncertain. The CDR3 extends over 16 amino acids. The V end lost 0 bases, the J end lost 4 bases, and 18 bases lay between the germline ends. Germline V gene lookup returns CDR1 SQVTM and CDR2 ANQGSEA. The CDR3 DNA follows: TGCAGCGTTGAAGATCGGGGAAGGGATTTGATCTATGGCTACACCTTC. Residues: CSVEDRGRDLIYGYTF.

CDR3 in DNA: TGTGCCAGCAGCTTAGACGGGGGGGCGGGTCAGCCCCAGCATTTT. Its translation is CASSLDGGAGQPQHF. The rearrangement uses TRBV7-8 and TRBJ1-5; tentatively, D is TRBD1 (6 bases). CDR3 length: 15 residues. Germline CDR1 SGHVS, CDR2 FQNEAQ. The V gene lost 1 base and the J gene lost 6 bases, with 13 bases spanning the gap.

CDR3 sequence (DNA): TGTGCCAGCAGTCAAACTAGGGTCACTGAAGCTTTCTTT. Encoded protein: CASSQTRVTEAFF. This chain connects TRBV28 to TRBJ1-1, with unresolved D. The CDR3 consists of 13 residues. The ends were cut back, 5 bases at V and 4 bases at J, with 11 bases in the middle. Germline values: CDR1 MDHEN, CDR2 SYDVKM. Full variable domain (rest looked up from reference TRBV28 and TRBJ1-1): DVKVTQSSRYLVKRTGEKVFLECVQDMDHENMFWYRQDPGLGLRLIYFSYDVKMKEKGDIPEGYSVSREKKERFSLILESASTNQTSMYLCASSQTRVTEAFFGQGTRLTVV.

V gene TRBV2 combines with J gene TRBJ2-5, with D perhaps matching TRBD1 (6 bases). Germline CDR1 reads SNHLY; CDR2 reads FYNNEI. The CDR3 loop spans 12 amino acids. Trimming took off 11 bases at V and 5 bases at J, with 15 bases between the two ends. The chain's CDR3 is CAGAGARETQYF. The CDR3 DNA sequence: TGTGCCGGAGCAGGGGCTAGGGAGACCCAGTACTTC.

J is TRBJ2-2 and V is TRBV19; 7 nucleotides align to TRBD2. This CDR3 has 14 amino acids. Per the germline V gene, CDR1 is LNHDA and CDR2 is SQIVND (reference sequence). With 3 bases clipped from V and 5 bases from J, the junction kept 3 bases outside the gene matches. Here the CDR3 reads CASSMSGGTGELFF. Here the CDR3 DNA reads TGTGCCAGTAGTATGTCGGGGGGAACCGGGGAGCTGTTTTTT.

This clone appeared a few times. The chain is built from TRBV10-2 and TRBJ2-2; possibly TRBD1 for D (8 bases). This CDR3 has 13 amino acids. With 6 bases removed from V and 7 bases from J, the gap between germline ends came to 12 bases. CDR1 and CDR2 (germline): WSHSY, SAAADI. In DNA, the CDR3 is TGCGCCAGCAGACAGGGGGGGAACGGGGAGCTGTTTTTT. It translates to CASRQGGNGELFF.

This clone was recorded once. This chain links TRBV13 with TRBJ2-5, with a possible D match to TRBD2 (7 bases). Germline V gene sequence: CDR1 PRHDT, CDR2 FYEKMQ (reference sequence). Trimming shortened V by 3 bases and J by 5 bases, and 13 bases separated the two germline ends. The CDR3 totals 14 residues. The CDR3 region has the DNA TGTGCCAGCAGCTTGAGGACTAGGGGGGAGACCCAGTACTTC. It is translated as CASSLRTRGETQYF. Variable domain in full (rest from reference TRBV13 and TRBJ2-5): AAGVIQSPRHLIKEKRETATLKCYPIPRHDTVYWYQQGPGQDPQFLISFYEKMQSDKGSIPDRFSAQQFSDYHSELNMSSLELGDSALYFCASSLRTRGETQYFGPGTRLLVL.

This rearrangement joins TRBV5-5 to TRBJ2-3; tentatively, D is TRBD2 (6 bases). V was cut by 6 bases and J by 1 base, with 15 bases left in between. Germline V lookup: CDR1 SGHKS, CDR2 YYEKEE (reference sequence). The CDR3 has 15 amino acids. The CDR3 DNA follows: TGTGCCAGCATTCGAGGAGGGGTTCGCACAGATACGCAGTATTTT. Translated, it gives CASIRGGVRTDTQYF. Full variable domain (rest looked up from reference TRBV5-5 and TRBJ2-3): DAGVTQSPTHLIKTRGQQVTLRCSPISGHKSVSWYQQVLGQGPQFIFQYYEKEERGRGNFPDRFSARQFPNYSSELNVNALLLGDSALYLCASIRGGVRTDTQYFGPGTRLTVL.